This TCR beta chain was captured by sequencing in a study of blood T cell repertoires in COVID-19. In the study overall: The United States, Italy and Spain provided the acute and convalescent COVID-19 samples. From T cells, B-cell-depleted T cells, or PBMCs came the material, which was cDNA or gDNA.

Sequenced by immunoSEQ multiplex PCR; TCRdb stores in-frame clones only, minus some. Altogether more than 300,000 clones are present, approximately 89% being singletons, with the ten largest covering around 9%. This CDR3 contains 16 residues. Two consecutive negative NP/OP PCR tests, clearance, or resolved symptoms defined Cohort 3 recovery. The receptor's source is a woman in her thirties who had recovered from COVID-19. The rearrangement uses TRBV12-2 and TRBJ2-4; whether TRBD2, the table's D call, matches the DNA was not checked. TRBV12-2 represents a pseudogene. Sample: PBMCs or T cells enriched from blood (not recorded which). CDR3 protein: CASRLARASCSNIQYF. The CDR3 region has the DNA TGTGCAAGTCGCTTAGCCCGCGCAAGCTGTAGCAACATTCAGTACTTC.